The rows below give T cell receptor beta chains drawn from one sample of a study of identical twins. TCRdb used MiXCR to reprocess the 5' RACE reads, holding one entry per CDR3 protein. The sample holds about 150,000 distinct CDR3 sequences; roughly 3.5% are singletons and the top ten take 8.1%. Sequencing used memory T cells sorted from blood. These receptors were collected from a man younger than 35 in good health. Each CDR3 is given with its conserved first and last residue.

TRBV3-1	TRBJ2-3	CASSHYVRREGDTQYF
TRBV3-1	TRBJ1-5	CASSQASGNQPQHF
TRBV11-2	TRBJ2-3	CAGEDTQYF
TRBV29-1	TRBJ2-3	CSVARQGSNTQYF
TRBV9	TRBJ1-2	CASSTSNRVGYTF
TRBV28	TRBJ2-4	CASSRDGAKNIQYF
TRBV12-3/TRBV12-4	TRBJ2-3	CASSLGGKDTQYF
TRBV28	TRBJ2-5	CASSPTSAGGGETQYF
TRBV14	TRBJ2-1	CASSQRVYNEQFF
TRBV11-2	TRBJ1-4	CASSLDLGGLDEKLFF
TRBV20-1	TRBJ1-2	CSAREARSSLGYTF
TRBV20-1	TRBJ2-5	CSARSIGGRVDMSGETQYF
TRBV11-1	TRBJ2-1	CASSHPAGAGGSYNEQFF
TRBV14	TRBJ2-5	CASSQSRAETQYF
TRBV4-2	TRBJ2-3	CASSPQAGARKADTQYF
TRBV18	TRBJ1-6	CASSTGTGDNSPLHF
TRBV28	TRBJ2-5	CASRLAGGPQETQYF
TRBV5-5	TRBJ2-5	CASTRGQGWGETQYF
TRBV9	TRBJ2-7	CASSVGGVTGGFYEQYF
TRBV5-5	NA	CASSRQGLANSEQYF
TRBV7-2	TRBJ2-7	CASSLVGGAAYEQYF
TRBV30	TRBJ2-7	CASQVTGFYEQYF
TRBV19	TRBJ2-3	CASSGFGQFSTDTQYF
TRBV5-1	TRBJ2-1	CASSLARGNNEQFF
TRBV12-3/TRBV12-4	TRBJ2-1	CASSLRRDRANEQFF
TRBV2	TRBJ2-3	CASSTGTRRDTQYF
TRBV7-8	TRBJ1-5	CASSLIVPDRGRGQPQHF
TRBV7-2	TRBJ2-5	CASSLSLTETQYF